These T cell receptor beta chains were read from a single sample in a study of cytomegalovirus exposure and HLA in healthy donors. Data came from immunoSEQ multiplex PCR; TCRdb stores just in-frame clones and leaves some out. This table holds approximately 59,000 clones, roughly 93% found once. Specimen: PBMCs. These receptor sequences come from a woman aged 18-30 years in good health and CMV-seropositive. Each CDR3 is given with its conserved first and last residue. Fields, in order: V gene, CDR3 length, clone size, D gene, J gene, CDR3 protein, CDR3 DNA. The D gene is left open where the match is weak. Size values are once, few and many counts, or a class for expanded clones, and some rows have none.

v_call: TRBV28
cdr3_length: 15
clone_size: .
d_call: .
j_call: TRBJ1-2
cdr3_aa: CASSPPGGRGNGYTF
cdr3_nt: TGTGCCAGCAGTCCCCCCGGGGGGCGTGGGAATGGCTACACCTTC

v_call: TRBV6-5
cdr3_length: 15
clone_size: .
d_call: TRBD1
j_call: TRBJ1-5
cdr3_aa: CASSSTGYSNQPQHF
cdr3_nt: TGTGCCAGCAGCTCGACAGGGTATAGCAATCAGCCCCAGCATTTT

v_call: TRBV7-2
cdr3_length: 14
clone_size: .
d_call: TRBD2
j_call: TRBJ2-7
cdr3_aa: CASSWTSANYEQYF
cdr3_nt: TGTGCCAGCAGCTGGACTAGCGCGAACTACGAGCAGTACTTC

v_call: TRBV7-8
cdr3_length: 14
clone_size: .
d_call: .
j_call: TRBJ1-5
cdr3_aa: CASSLGNSNQPQHF
cdr3_nt: TGTGCCAGCAGCTTAGGTAATAGCAATCAGCCCCAGCATTTT

v_call: TRBV30
cdr3_length: 15
clone_size: once
d_call: .
j_call: TRBJ2-1
cdr3_aa: CAWSVLGNPNNEQFF
cdr3_nt: TGTGCCTGGAGTGTACTGGGCAATCCGAACAATGAGCAGTTCTTC

v_call: TRBV27
cdr3_length: 15
clone_size: once
d_call: .
j_call: TRBJ1-5
cdr3_aa: CASSSEGYSNQPQHF
cdr3_nt: TGTGCCAGCAGTTCCGAGGGATATAGCAATCAGCCCCAGCATTTT

v_call: TRBV25-1
cdr3_length: 15
clone_size: .
d_call: .
j_call: TRBJ1-1
cdr3_aa: CASSEMGAYYTEAFF
cdr3_nt: TGTGCCAGCAGTGAAATGGGGGCGTACTACACTGAAGCTTTCTTT

v_call: TRBV7-9
cdr3_length: 16
clone_size: .
d_call: TRBD1
j_call: TRBJ2-2
cdr3_aa: CASSTGQRGSTGELFF
cdr3_nt: TGTGCCAGCAGCACGGGACAGCGAGGAAGCACCGGGGAGCTGTTTTTT

v_call: TRBV29-1
cdr3_length: 14
clone_size: .
d_call: .
j_call: TRBJ2-4
cdr3_aa: CSVEKGRGSGIQYF
cdr3_nt: TGCAGCGTTGAAAAGGGTCGGGGGTCGGGCATTCAGTACTTC

v_call: TRBV18
cdr3_length: 13
clone_size: once
d_call: TRBD1
j_call: TRBJ1-1
cdr3_aa: CASSDTGGTEAFF
cdr3_nt: TGTGCCAGCTCTGACACAGGGGGCACTGAAGCTTTCTTT

v_call: TRBV4-1
cdr3_length: 16
clone_size: .
d_call: TRBD1
j_call: TRBJ2-5
cdr3_aa: CASSQNRQGVGETQYF
cdr3_nt: TGCGCCAGCAGCCAAAATCGACAGGGGGTTGGAGAGACCCAGTACTTC

v_call: TRBV11-3
cdr3_length: 15
clone_size: .
d_call: TRBD1
j_call: TRBJ2-1
cdr3_aa: CASSLVGQANNEQFF
cdr3_nt: TGTGCCAGCAGCTTAGTGGGACAGGCAAACAATGAGCAGTTCTTC